This TCR beta chain appears in the sequencing data of a study of cytomegalovirus exposure and HLA in healthy donors. At the time of sampling, donors were nominally healthy, though unrecorded immune exposures were likely. In the case of this clone: Its target is not known.

Overall study findings and caveats: Clonal expansion, a later analysis showed, was greater in HLA-associated TCR beta chains than in equally common others.

60 Vbeta and 13 Jbeta primers were used in PCR. Some clones are missing from TCRdb's copy, which holds only in-frame ones; the method was immunoSEQ multiplex PCR. The data show about 130,000 clones, with around 79% seen just once and less than 2.5% held by the top ten. The TCR originated in a middle-aged woman in good health and CMV-seropositive. The sequenced sample was PBMCs.

The CDR3: CASSSLAEQYF. The DNA of the CDR3 is TGTGCCAGCAGCTCCTTAGCCGAGCAGTACTTC. The genes are TRBV5-6 and TRBJ2-5; D unresolved. The J call is doubtful: the DNA matches TRBJ2-7 better. The germline V gene has CDR1 SGHDT and CDR2 YYEEEE. There are 11 residues in the CDR3.